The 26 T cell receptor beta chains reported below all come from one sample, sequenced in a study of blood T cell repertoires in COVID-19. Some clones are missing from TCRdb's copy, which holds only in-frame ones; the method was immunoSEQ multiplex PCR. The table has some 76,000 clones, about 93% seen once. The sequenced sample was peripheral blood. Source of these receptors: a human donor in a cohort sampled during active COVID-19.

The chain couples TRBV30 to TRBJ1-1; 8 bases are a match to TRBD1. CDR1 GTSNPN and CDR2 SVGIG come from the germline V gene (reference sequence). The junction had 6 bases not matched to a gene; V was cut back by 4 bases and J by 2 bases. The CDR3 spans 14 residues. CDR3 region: CAWNRGIDNTEAFF. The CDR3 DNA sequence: TGTGCCTGGAACAGGGGGATAGACAACACTGAAGCTTTCTTT.

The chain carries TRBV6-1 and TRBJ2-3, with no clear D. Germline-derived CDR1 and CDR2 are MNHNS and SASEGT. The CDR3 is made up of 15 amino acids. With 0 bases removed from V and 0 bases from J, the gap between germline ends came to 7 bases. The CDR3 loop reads CASSEAFSSTDTQYF. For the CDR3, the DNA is TGTGCCAGCAGTGAAGCTTTTAGTAGCACAGATACGCAGTATTTT.

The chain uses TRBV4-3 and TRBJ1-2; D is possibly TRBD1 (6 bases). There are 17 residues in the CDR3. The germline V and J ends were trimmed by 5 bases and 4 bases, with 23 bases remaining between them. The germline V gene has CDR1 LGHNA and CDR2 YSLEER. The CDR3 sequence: CASSFQMMGGRSYGYTF. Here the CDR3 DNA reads TGCGCCAGCAGCTTCCAGATGATGGGGGGGCGCTCCTATGGCTACACCTTC.

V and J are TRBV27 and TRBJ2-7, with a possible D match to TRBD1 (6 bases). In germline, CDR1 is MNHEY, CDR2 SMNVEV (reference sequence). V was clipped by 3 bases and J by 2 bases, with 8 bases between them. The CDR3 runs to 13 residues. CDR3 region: CASSFQGTYEQYF. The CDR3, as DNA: TGTGCCAGCAGTTTCCAGGGGACCTACGAGCAGTACTTC.

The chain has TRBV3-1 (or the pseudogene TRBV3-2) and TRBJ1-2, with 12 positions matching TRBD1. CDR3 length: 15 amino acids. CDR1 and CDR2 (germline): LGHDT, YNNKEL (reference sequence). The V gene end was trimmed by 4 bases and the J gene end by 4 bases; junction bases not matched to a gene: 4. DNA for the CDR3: TGTGCCAGCAGCCTTGGGACAGGGGGCAGCTATGGCTACACCTTC. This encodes CASSLGTGGSYGYTF.

The CDR3, as DNA: TGTGCCAGCAGCGTAGGGACTAGGGGTGATACGCAGTATTTT. This gives the protein CASSVGTRGDTQYF. The chain employs TRBV9 and TRBJ2-3; 7 bases fit TRBD2. Germline loops: CDR1 SGDLS, CDR2 YYNGEE. This CDR3 spans 14 amino acids. With 0 bases clipped from V and 6 bases from J, the junction kept 4 bases outside the gene matches.

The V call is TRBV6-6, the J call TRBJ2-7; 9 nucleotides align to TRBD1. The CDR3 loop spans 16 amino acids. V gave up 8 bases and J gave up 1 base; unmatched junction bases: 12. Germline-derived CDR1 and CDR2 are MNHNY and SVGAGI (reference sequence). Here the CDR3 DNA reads TGTGCCAGCCTGATTACGGGACAGGGCTCTTCCTACGAGCAGTACTTC. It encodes CASLITGQGSSYEQYF.

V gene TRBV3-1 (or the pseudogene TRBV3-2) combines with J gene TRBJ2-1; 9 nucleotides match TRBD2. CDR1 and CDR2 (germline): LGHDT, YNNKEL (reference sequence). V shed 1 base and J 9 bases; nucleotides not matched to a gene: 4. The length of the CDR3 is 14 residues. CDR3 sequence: CASSQGGGVSEQFF. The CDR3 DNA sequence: TGTGCCAGCAGCCAAGGCGGGGGGGTCAGTGAGCAGTTCTTC.

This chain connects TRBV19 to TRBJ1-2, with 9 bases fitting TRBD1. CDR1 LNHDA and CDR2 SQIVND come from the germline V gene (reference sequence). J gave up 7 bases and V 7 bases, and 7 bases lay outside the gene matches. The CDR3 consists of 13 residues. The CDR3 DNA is TGTGCCAGTACCCCACAGGGGGCGGTTGGCTACACCTTC. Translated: CASTPQGAVGYTF.

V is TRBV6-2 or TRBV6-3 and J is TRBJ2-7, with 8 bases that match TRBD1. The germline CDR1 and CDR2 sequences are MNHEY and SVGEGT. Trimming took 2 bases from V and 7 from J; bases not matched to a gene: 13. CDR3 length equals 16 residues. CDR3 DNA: TGTGCCAGCAGTTACCATGGCCCCAGGGGGCGAAATGAGCAGTACTTC. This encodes CASSYHGPRGRNEQYF.

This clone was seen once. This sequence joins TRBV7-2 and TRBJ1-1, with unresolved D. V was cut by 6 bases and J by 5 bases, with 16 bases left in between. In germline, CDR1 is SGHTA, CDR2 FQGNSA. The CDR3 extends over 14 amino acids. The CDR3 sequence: CASREIRGWTEAFF. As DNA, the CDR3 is TGTGCCAGCAGAGAAATTCGAGGATGGACTGAAGCTTTCTTT.

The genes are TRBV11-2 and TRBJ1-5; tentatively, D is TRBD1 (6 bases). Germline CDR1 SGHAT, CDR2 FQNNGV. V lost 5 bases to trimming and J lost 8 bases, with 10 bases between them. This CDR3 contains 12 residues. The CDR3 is CASSTGFEPQHF. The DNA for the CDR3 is TGTGCCAGCAGCACAGGGTTTGAGCCCCAGCATTTT.

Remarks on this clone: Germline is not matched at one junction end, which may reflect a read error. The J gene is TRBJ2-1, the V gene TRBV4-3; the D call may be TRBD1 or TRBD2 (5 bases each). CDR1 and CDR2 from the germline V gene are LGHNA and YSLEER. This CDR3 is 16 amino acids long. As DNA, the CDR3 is TGCGCCAGCCGCCAGGGTGTGGGGAGCTCCTACAATGAGCAGTTCTTC. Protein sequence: CASRQGVGSSYNEQFF.

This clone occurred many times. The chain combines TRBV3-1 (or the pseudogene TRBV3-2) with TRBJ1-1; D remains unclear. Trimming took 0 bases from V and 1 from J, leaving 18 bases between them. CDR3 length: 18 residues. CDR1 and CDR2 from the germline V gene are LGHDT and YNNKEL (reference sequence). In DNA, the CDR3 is TGTGCCAGCAGCCAAGATCGTCCGGGGATGGGCGAGAACACTGAAGCTTTCTTT. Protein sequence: CASSQDRPGMGENTEAFF.

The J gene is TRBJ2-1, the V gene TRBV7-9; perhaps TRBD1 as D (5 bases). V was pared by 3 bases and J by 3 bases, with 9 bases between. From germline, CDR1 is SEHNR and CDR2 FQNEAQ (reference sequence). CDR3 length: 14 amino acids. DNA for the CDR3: TGTGCCAGCAGCTTTCAGGGTCTCTACAATGAGCAGTTCTTC. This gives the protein CASSFQGLYNEQFF.

The CDR3 DNA reads TGTGCCAGCTCAGGGACAGAGAACACTGAAGCTTTCTTT. Translating it yields CASSGTENTEAFF. This chain connects TRBV18 to TRBJ1-1; TRBD1 aligns across 7 bases. V dropped 5 bases and J dropped 1; count of bases not matched to a gene: 1. Germline CDR1 KGHSH, CDR2 LQKENI. This CDR3 has 13 residues.

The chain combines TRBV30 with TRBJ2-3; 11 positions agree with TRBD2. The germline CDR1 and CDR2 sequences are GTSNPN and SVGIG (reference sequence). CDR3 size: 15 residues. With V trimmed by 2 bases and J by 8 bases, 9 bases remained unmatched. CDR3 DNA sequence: TGTGCCTGGAGTCCCCTAGCGGGGGGCCCCGCTACGCAGTATTTT. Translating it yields CAWSPLAGGPATQYF.

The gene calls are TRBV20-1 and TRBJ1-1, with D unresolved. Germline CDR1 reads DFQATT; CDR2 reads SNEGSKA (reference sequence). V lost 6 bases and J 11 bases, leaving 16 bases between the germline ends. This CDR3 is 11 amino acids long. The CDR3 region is CSAKSGEGAFF. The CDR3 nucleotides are TGCAGTGCCAAATCGGGAGAGGGTGCTTTCTTT.

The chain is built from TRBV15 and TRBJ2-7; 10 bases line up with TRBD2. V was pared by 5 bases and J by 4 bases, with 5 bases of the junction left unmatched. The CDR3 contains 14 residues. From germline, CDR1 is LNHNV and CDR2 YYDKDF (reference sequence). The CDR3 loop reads CATSGRTSGYEQYF. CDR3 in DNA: TGTGCCACCAGCGGGAGGACTAGCGGTTACGAGCAGTACTTC.

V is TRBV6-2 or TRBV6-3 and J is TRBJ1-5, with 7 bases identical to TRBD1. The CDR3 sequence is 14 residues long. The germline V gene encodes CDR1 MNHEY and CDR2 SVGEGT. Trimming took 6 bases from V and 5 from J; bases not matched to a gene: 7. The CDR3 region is CASSWGQPYQPQHF. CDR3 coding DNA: TGTGCCAGCAGCTGGGGACAGCCCTATCAGCCCCAGCATTTT.

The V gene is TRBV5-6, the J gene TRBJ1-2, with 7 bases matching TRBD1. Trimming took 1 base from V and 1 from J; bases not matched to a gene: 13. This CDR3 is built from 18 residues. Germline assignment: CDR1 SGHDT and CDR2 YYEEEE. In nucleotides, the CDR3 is TGTGCCAGCAGCTTGTTTCTTGGGGACAGCGAACTTAACTATGGCTACACCTTC. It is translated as CASSLFLGDSELNYGYTF.

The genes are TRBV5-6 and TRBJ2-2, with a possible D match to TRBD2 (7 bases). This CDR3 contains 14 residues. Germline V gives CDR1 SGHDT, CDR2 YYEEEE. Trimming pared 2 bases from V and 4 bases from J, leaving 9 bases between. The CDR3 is CASSLGGGTGELFF. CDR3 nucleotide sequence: TGTGCCAGCAGCTTAGGGGGGGGCACCGGGGAGCTGTTTTTT.

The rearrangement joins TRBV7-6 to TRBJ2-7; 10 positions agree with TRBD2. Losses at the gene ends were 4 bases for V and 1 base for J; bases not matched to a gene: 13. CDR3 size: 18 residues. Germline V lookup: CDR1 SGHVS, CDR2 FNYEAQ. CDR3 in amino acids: CASSSPTLAGAHSYEQYF. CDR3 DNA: TGTGCCAGCAGCTCCCCCACTCTAGCGGGGGCTCATTCCTACGAGCAGTACTTC.

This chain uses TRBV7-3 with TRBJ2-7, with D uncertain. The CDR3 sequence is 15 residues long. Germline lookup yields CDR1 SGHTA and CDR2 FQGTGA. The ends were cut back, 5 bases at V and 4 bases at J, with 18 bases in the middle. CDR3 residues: CASSPPYPSKYEQYF. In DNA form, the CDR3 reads TGTGCCAGCAGCCCACCTTATCCCTCTAAATACGAGCAGTACTTC.

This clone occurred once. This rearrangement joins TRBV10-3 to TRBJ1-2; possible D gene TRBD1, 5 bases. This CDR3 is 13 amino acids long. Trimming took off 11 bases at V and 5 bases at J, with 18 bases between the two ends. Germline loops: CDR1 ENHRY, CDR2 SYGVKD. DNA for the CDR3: TGTGCCCCCAGGAGGGGCAGGGTTTATGGCTACACCTTC. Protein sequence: CAPRRGRVYGYTF.

CDR3 DNA sequence: TGCGCCAGCAGCCGAATAGGGACAGGGGCTAGCTATGGCTACACCTTC. This gives the protein CASSRIGTGASYGYTF. The chain links TRBV4-3 to TRBJ1-2; 10 positions agree with TRBD1. V lost 4 bases to trimming and J lost 4 bases; unmatched junction nucleotides: 9. Germline V gives CDR1 LGHNA, CDR2 YSLEER. This CDR3 has 16 amino acids.